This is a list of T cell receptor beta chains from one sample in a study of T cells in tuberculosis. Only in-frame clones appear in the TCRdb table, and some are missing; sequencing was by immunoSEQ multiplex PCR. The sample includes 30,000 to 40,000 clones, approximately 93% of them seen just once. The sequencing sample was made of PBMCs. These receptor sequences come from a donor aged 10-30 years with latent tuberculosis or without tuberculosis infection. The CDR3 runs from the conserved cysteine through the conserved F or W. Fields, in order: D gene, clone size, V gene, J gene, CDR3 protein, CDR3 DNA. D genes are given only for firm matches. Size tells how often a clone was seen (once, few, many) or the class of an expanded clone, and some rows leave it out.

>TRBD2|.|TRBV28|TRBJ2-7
CASSFLAISSGSPKEQYF
TGTGCCAGCAGTTTTCTAGCTATCTCTAGCGGGAGCCCTAAGGAGCAGTACTTC
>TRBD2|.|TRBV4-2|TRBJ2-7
CASSQDLGPAGREQYF
TGTGCCAGCAGCCAAGATCTTGGGCCAGCGGGGAGGGAGCAGTACTTC
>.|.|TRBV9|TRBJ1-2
CASSGGGGLSYGYTF
TGTGCCAGCAGCGGTGGTGGGGGGTTGTCGTATGGCTACACCTTC
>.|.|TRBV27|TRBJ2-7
CASSSGGGGASEQYF
TGTGCCAGCAGCTCTGGGGGCGGAGGAGCTTCCGAGCAGTACTTC
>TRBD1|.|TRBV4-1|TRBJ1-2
CASSQAQGARGYTF
TGCGCCAGCAGCCAGGCACAGGGGGCGCGTGGCTACACCTTC
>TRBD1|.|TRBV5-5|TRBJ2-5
CASSDNELYRGPETQYF
TGTGCCAGCAGCGATAACGAACTCTACAGGGGGCCAGAGACCCAGTACTTC
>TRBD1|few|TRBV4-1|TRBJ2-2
CASRQGFTGELFF
TGCGCCAGCAGACAGGGGTTCACCGGGGAGCTGTTTTTT
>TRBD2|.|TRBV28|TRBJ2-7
CASSLPPGLAGGLPSYEQYF
TGTGCCAGCAGTTTGCCGCCGGGACTAGCGGGAGGACTACCCTCCTACGAGCAGTACTTC
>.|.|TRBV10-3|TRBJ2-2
CATLGRGSGELFF
TGTGCCACGCTTGGCCGGGGGTCCGGGGAGCTGTTTTTT
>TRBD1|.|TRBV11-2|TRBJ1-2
CASSLRDRGYGYTF
TGTGCCAGCAGCCTCCGGGACAGGGGCTATGGCTACACCTTC
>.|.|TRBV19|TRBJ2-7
CASQISTSSYEQYF
TGTGCCAGCCAGATCTCGACTAGTTCCTACGAGCAGTACTTC